This entry lists 12 T cell receptor beta chains sequenced from one sample in a study of OX40 agonist ivuxolimab in advanced cancers. Assay: immunoSEQ multiplex PCR; the TCRdb copy retains only in-frame clones and omits some. The repertoire holds over 85,000 clones, with around nine tenths as singletons. The material was CD4+ or CD8+ T cells sorted from blood, obtained in a trial of the OX40 agonist ivuxolimab. Source of these receptors: an adult with an advanced solid tumor such as melanoma, head and neck, liver or kidney cancer.

V is TRBV5-4 and J is TRBJ1-2, with 9 bases lining up with TRBD1. The CDR3 contains 14 residues. The ends lost 4 bases at V and 7 bases at J; junction bases unmatched: 8. Germline V gene lookup returns CDR1 SGHNT and CDR2 YYREEE (reference sequence). CDR3 bases: TGTGCCAGCAGCCCCTACAGGGGGCCAGGTGGCTACACCTTC. It codes for CASSPYRGPGGYTF. The full variable domain, completed using reference TRBV5-4 and TRBJ1-2, is ETGVTQSPTHLIKTRGQQVTLRCSSQSGHNTVSWYQQALGQGPQFIFQYYREEENGRGNFPPRFSGLQFPNYSSELNVNALELDDSALYLCASSPYRGPGGYTFGSGTRLTVV.

The J gene is TRBJ1-5, the V gene TRBV28; 8 nucleotides line up with TRBD1. Losses at the gene ends were 8 bases for V and 0 bases for J; bases not matched to a gene: 15. This CDR3 is 18 amino acids long. Germline V lookup: CDR1 MDHEN, CDR2 SYDVKM. The CDR3: CASALGTGEGYSNQPQHF. In nucleotides, the CDR3 is TGTGCCAGCGCACTCGGGACAGGCGAAGGGTATAGCAATCAGCCCCAGCATTTT.

This chain connects TRBV7-9 to TRBJ1-2; D not resolved. CDR1 is SEHNR and CDR2 is FQNEAQ in the germline V gene (reference sequence). Deletions cut 8 bases from V and 8 bases from J, with 12 bases between. The CDR3 is made up of 11 amino acids. CDR3 nucleotides: TGTGCCAGCTCTCTCCGGGGAGGCTACACCTTC. Its protein product is CASSLRGGYTF.

CDR3 sequence reads: CASSFSYGTPYEQYF. CDR3 sequence (DNA): TGTGCCAGCAGCTTTAGTTACGGGACCCCCTACGAGCAGTACTTC. The rearrangement links TRBV5-8 to TRBJ2-7; D assignment may be TRBD1 or TRBD2 (5 bases each). The CDR3 has 15 amino acids. Trimming pared 2 bases from V and 2 bases from J, leaving 14 bases between. Germline V lookup: CDR1 SGHTS, CDR2 YDEGEE.

Here the CDR3 DNA reads TGTGCCAGCAGCTTAGTTTCCGGTGGCTACACCTTC. It yields the protein CASSLVSGGYTF. The chain links TRBV7-9 to TRBJ1-2; D gene uncertain. Between the trimmed V and J ends, which lost 1 base and 7 bases, there was a span of 7 bases. Per germline, CDR1 SEHNR and CDR2 FQNEAQ (reference sequence). This CDR3 is 12 amino acids long.

The J gene is TRBJ2-1, the V gene TRBV6-1; TRBD1 matches 7 bases. Germline V lookup: CDR1 MNHNS, CDR2 SASEGT. Trimming at V came to 3 bases and at J to 7 bases, leaving 3 bases not matched to a gene. The CDR3 totals 13 residues. The CDR3 sequence: CASSEHRGNEQFF. CDR3 coding DNA: TGTGCCAGCAGTGAGCACAGGGGAAATGAGCAGTTCTTC.

The chain uses TRBV2 and TRBJ1-2; 8 bases map to TRBD1. The CDR3 covers 15 residues. CDR1 and CDR2 (germline): SNHLY, FYNNEI. J was trimmed by 3 bases and V by 4 bases; bases with no gene match: 7. The CDR3 region is CASSVKGQGYYGYTF. The CDR3 bases are TGTGCCAGCAGTGTTAAAGGACAGGGATACTATGGCTACACCTTC. Together with reference TRBV2 and TRBJ1-2, the CDR3 gives the full variable domain: EPEVTQTPSHQVTQMGQEVILRCVPISNHLYFYWYRQILGQKVEFLVSFYNNEISEKSEIFDDQFSVERPDGSNFTLKIRSTKLEDSAMYFCASSVKGQGYYGYTFGSGTRLTVV.

V usage is TRBV11-1 and J usage is TRBJ1-1; no reliable D call. CDR1 and CDR2 (germline): SGHAT, FQDESV (reference sequence). The CDR3 extends over 14 amino acids. Trimming removed 3 bases from V and 0 bases from J, with 8 bases in between. CDR3 region: CASSFYGMNTEAFF. The CDR3 nucleotides read TGTGCCAGCAGCTTCTACGGAATGAACACTGAAGCTTTCTTT.

This sequence joins TRBV13 and TRBJ2-3, with D perhaps matching TRBD2 (6 bases). The CDR3 contains 18 residues. Trimming stripped 1 base from V and 2 bases from J, with 19 bases between. CDR1 and CDR2 (germline): PRHDT, FYEKMQ (reference sequence). The CDR3 sequence is CASSLVMFGRGYTDTQYF. The CDR3 DNA is TGTGCCAGCAGCTTAGTCATGTTTGGACGGGGGTACACAGATACGCAGTATTTT.

This rearrangement joins TRBV11-2 to TRBJ1-3; maybe TRBD1 (5 bases). The CDR3 is made up of 14 amino acids. The germline CDR1 and CDR2 sequences are SGHAT and FQNNGV. V lost 3 bases and J lost 4, with 10 bases in between. DNA of the CDR3: TGTGCCAGCAGCTTGCAGGGCAGGGGAAACACCATATATTTT. This codes for CASSLQGRGNTIYF. The complete variable domain, with remaining parts taken from reference TRBV11-2 and TRBJ1-3, reads EAGVAQSPRYKIIEKRQSVAFWCNPISGHATLYWYQQILGQGPKLLIQFQNNGVVDDSQLPKDRFSAERLKGVDSTLKIQPAKLEDSAVYLCASSLQGRGNTIYFGEGSWLTVV.

The chain recombines TRBV18 with TRBJ1-2, with D maybe TRBD1 (6 bases). CDR1 and CDR2 (germline): KGHSH, LQKENI. The CDR3 runs 13 residues. V lost 6 bases and J 7 bases, leaving 15 bases between the germline ends. The CDR3 nucleotides read TGTGCCAGCTCCCTCAACACAGGGAGTGGCTACACCTTC. Its translation: CASSLNTGSGYTF.

The rearrangement uses TRBV5-5 and TRBJ1-2, with 10 bases identical to TRBD1. Germline CDR1 reads SGHKS; CDR2 reads YYEKEE (reference sequence). The CDR3 covers 15 residues. Trimming cost V 5 bases and J 8 bases; bases outside gene matches: 12. CDR3 in amino acids: CASSSVAGQGRGYTF. The CDR3, as DNA: TGTGCCAGCAGTTCCGTGGCGGGACAGGGGAGAGGCTACACCTTC.